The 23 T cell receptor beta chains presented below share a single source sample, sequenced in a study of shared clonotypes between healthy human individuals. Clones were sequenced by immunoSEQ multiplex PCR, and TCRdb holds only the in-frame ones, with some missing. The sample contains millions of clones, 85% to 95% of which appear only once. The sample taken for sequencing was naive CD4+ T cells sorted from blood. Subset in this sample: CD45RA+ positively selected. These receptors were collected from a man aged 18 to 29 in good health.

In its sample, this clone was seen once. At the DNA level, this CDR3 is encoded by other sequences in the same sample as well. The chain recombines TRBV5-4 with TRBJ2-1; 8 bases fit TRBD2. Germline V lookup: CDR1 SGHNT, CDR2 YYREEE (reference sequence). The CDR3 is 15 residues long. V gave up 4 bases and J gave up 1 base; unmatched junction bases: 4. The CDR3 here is CASSVSGSSYNEQFF. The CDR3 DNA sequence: TGTGCCAGCAGCGTCAGCGGGAGTTCCTACAATGAGCAGTTCTTC. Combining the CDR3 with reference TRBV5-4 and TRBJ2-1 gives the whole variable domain ETGVTQSPTHLIKTRGQQVTLRCSSQSGHNTVSWYQQALGQGPQFIFQYYREEENGRGNFPPRFSGLQFPNYSSELNVNALELDDSALYLCASSVSGSSYNEQFFGPGTRLTVL.

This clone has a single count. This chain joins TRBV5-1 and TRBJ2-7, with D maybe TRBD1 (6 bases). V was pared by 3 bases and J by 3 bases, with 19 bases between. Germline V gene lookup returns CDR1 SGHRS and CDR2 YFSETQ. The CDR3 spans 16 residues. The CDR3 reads CASSSLSDRERYEQYF. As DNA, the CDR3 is TGCGCCAGCAGCTCCCTTTCGGACAGAGAACGCTACGAGCAGTACTTC.

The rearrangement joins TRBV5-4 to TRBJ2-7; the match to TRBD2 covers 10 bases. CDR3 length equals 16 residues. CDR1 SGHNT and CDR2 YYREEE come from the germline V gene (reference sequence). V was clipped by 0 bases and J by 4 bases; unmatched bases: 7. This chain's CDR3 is CASSLAKLAGVYEQYF. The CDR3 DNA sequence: TGTGCCAGCAGCTTGGCCAAGCTAGCGGGAGTTTACGAGCAGTACTTC.

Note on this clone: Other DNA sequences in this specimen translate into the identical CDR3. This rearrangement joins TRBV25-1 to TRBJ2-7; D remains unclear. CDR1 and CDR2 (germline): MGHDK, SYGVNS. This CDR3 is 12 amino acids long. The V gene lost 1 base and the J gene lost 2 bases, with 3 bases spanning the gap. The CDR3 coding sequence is TGTGCCAGCAGTGAATTCCCCTACGAGCAGTACTTC. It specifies CASSEFPYEQYF.

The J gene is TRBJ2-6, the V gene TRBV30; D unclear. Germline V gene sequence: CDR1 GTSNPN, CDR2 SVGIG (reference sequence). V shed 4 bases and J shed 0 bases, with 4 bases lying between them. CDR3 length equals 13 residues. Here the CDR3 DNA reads TGTGCCTGGACAGGCTCTGGGGCCAACGTCCTGACTTTC. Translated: CAWTGSGANVLTF.

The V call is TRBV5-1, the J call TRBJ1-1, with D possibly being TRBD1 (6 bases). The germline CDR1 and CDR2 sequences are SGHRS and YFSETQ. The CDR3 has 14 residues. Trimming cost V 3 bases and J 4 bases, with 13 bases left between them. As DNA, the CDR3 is TGCGCCAGCAGCTGGGGGCAGGGAACCACTGAAGCTTTCTTT. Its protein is CASSWGQGTTEAFF. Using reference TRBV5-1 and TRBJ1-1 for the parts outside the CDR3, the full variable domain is KAGVTQTPRYLIKTRGQQVTLSCSPISGHRSVSWYQQTPGQGLQFLFEYFSETQRNKGNFPGRFSGRQFSNSRSEMNVSTLELGDSALYLCASSWGQGTTEAFFGQGTRLTVV.

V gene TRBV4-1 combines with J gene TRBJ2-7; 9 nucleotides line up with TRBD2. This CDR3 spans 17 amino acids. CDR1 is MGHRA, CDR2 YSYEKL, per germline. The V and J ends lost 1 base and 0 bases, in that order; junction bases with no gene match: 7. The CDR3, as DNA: TGCGCCAGCAGCCAAGTGGTAGCGGGGGTTAGCTCCTACGAGCAGTACTTC. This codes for CASSQVVAGVSSYEQYF.

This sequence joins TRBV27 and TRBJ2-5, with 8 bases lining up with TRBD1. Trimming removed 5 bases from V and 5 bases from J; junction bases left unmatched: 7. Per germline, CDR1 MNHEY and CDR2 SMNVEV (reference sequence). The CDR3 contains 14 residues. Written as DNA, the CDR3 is TGTGCCAGCAGTGGACAGGGCCTCGGGGAGACCCAGTACTTC. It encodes CASSGQGLGETQYF.

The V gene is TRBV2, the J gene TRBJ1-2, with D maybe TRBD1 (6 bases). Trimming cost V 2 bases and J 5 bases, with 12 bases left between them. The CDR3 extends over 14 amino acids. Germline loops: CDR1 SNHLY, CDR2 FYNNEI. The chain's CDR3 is CASSETQGRYGYTF. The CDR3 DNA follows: TGTGCCAGCAGTGAAACGCAGGGGCGGTATGGCTACACCTTC.

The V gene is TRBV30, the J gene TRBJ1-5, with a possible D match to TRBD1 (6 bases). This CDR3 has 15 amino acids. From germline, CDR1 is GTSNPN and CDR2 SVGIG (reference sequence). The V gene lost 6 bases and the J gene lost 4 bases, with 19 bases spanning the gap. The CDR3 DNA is TGTGCCTGCACCCGTCAGGGGAAATCGAATCAGCCCCAGCATTTT. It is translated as CACTRQGKSNQPQHF.

CDR3 loop: CASSQGRHYEQYF. CDR3 coding DNA: TGCGCCAGCAGCCAAGGACGACACTACGAGCAGTACTTC. This chain joins TRBV5-1 and TRBJ2-7; D is unresolved. CDR1 is SGHRS and CDR2 is YFSETQ in the germline V gene. The CDR3 spans 13 residues. V was cut by 4 bases and J by 3 bases, with 11 bases left in between.

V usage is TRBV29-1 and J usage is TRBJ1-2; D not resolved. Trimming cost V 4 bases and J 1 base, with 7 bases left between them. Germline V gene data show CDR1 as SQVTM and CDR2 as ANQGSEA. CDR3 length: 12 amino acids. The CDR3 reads CSVAKGNYGYTF. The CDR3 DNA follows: TGCAGCGTTGCTAAGGGTAACTATGGCTACACCTTC.

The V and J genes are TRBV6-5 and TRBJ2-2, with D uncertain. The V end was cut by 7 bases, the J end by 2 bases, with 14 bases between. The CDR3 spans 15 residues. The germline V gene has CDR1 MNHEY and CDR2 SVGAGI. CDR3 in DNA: TGTGCCAGCACCCGGACGGTCGGAAACACCGGGGAGCTGTTTTTT. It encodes CASTRTVGNTGELFF.

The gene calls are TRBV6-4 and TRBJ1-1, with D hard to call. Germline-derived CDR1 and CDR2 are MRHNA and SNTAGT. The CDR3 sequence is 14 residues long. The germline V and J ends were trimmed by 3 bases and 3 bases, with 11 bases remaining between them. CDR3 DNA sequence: TGTGCCAGCAGTGAATCCCCGGGTCACACTGAAGCTTTCTTT. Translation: CASSESPGHTEAFF.

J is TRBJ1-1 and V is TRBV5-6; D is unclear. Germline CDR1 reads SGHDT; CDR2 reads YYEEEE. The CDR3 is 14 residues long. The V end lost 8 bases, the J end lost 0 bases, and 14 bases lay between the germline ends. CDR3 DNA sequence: TGTGCCAGTAGTTATGGCAGTTTGAACACTGAAGCTTTCTTT. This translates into CASSYGSLNTEAFF. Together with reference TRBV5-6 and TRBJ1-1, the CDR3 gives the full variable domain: DAGVTQSPTHLIKTRGQQVTLRCSPKSGHDTVSWYQQALGQGPQFIFQYYEEEERQRGNFPDRFSGHQFPNYSSELNVNALLLGDSALYLCASSYGSLNTEAFFGQGTRLTVV.

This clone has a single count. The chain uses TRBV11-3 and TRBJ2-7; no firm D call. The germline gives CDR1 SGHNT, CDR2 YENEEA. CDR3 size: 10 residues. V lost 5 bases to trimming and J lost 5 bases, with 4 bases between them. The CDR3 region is CASSVHEQYF. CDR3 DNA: TGTGCCAGCAGCGTTCACGAGCAGTACTTC.

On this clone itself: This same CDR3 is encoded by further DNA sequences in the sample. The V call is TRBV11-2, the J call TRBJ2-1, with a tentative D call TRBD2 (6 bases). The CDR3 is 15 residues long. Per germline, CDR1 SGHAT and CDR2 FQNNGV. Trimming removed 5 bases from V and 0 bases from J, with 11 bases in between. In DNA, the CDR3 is TGTGCCAGCAGCCAGGACGGGAGCTCCTACAATGAGCAGTTCTTC. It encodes CASSQDGSSYNEQFF.

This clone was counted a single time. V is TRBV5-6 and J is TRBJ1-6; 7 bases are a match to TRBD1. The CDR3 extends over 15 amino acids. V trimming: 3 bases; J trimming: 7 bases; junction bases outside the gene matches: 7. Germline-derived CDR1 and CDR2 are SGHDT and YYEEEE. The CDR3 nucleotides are TGTGCCAGCAGCTGGGGGGACAGAGAGAATTCACCCCTCCACTTT. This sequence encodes CASSWGDRENSPLHF.

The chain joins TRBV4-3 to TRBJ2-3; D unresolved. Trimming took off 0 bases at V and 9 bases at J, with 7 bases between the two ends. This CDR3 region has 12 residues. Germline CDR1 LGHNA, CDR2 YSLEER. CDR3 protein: CASSQELGTQYF. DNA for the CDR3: TGCGCCAGCAGCCAAGAACTGGGAACGCAGTATTTT.

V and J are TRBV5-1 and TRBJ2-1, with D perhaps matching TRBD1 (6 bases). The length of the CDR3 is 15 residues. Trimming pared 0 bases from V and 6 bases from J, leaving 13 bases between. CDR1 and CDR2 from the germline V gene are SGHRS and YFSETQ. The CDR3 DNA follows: TGCGCCAGCAGCTTGGCAGGGGATATCGGCAATGAGCAGTTCTTC. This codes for CASSLAGDIGNEQFF.

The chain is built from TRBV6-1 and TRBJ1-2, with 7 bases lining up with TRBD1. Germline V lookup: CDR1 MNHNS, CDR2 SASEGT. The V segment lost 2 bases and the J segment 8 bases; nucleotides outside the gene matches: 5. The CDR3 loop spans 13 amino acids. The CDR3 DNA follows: TGTGCCAGCAGTGAATACAGGGGCGGAGGCTACACCTTC. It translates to CASSEYRGGGYTF.

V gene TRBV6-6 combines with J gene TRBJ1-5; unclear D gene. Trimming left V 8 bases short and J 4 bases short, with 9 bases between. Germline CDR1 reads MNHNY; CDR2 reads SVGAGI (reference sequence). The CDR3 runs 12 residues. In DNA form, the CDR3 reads TGTGCCAGCCGACGGGGAAATCAGCCCCAGCATTTT. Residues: CASRRGNQPQHF.

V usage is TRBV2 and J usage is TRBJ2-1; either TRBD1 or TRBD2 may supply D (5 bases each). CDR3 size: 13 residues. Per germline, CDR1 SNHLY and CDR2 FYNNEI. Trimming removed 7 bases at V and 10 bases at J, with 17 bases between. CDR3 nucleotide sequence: TGTGCCAGCACCGGCAATGGGGGTTGGGAGCAGTTCTTC. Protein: CASTGNGGWEQFF.